These 24 T cell receptor beta chains came from one sample sequenced in a study of blood T cell repertoires in COVID-19. TCRdb's copy holds only in-frame clones and misses some; the assay was immunoSEQ multiplex PCR. This table holds 140,000 or so clones, roughly 85% found once. The material sequenced was peripheral blood. These TCRs come from a man aged 45-60 years with acute or convalescent COVID-19.

This clone was counted between two and nine times. V and J are TRBV21-1 and TRBJ2-2; the D call of TRBD2 is as the table states it, not checked on the DNA. TRBV21-1 is tagged as a pseudogene. CDR3 length: 14 amino acids. The CDR3 DNA follows: TGTGCCAGCAGCAAAGGGGAGGCTCCCGGGGAGCTGTTTTTT. It encodes CASSKGEAPGELFF.

In its sample, this clone was seen a few times. The chain recombines TRBV5-1 with TRBJ2-1, with TRBD1 matching 9 bases. J gave up 1 base and V 4 bases, and 12 bases lay outside the gene matches. The CDR3 contains 18 residues. The V gene's germline CDR1 is SGHRS and CDR2 YFSETQ. The CDR3 region has the DNA TGCGCCAGCAGCCTATTACCCGGGACAGGGCTATCCTACAATGAGCAGTTCTTC. Translation gives CASSLLPGTGLSYNEQFF.

On this clone: One end of the junction fails to match germline, which may point to a read error. The chain links TRBV6-5 to TRBJ1-6; D unclear. The CDR3 spans 12 residues. The germline V gene has CDR1 MNHEY and CDR2 SVGAGI. CDR3 sequence reads: CASSSFNSPLHF. The CDR3 DNA reads TGTGCCAGCAGCTCCTTTAATTCACCCCTCCACTTT.

CDR3 residues: CASSLTPGQRHEQYF. The CDR3 coding sequence is TGTGCCAGCAGCCTAACCCCGGGACAGAGACACGAGCAGTACTTC. The genes are TRBV3-1 (or the pseudogene TRBV3-2) and TRBJ2-7; 7 bases align to TRBD1. The ends lost 4 bases at V and 5 bases at J; junction bases unmatched: 11. The CDR3 consists of 15 residues. Germline V CDR1 and CDR2: LGHDT, YNNKEL (reference sequence).

This rearrangement joins TRBV5-5 to TRBJ1-3, with D maybe TRBD1 (5 bases). CDR3 length: 17 residues. Looked up from germline, CDR1 is SGHKS and CDR2 is YYEKEE (reference sequence). Between the trimmed V and J ends, which lost 3 bases and 3 bases, there was a span of 19 bases. CDR3 nucleotides: TGTGCCAGCAGCTCCGTGGACATCATTCCCAGTGGAAACACCATATATTTT. As protein: CASSSVDIIPSGNTIYF.

The chain joins TRBV28 to TRBJ1-1, with 9 positions matching TRBD1. The CDR3 runs to 15 residues. The junction had 14 bases not matched to a gene; V was cut back by 5 bases and J by 10 bases. Germline V gene lookup returns CDR1 MDHEN and CDR2 SYDVKM. The CDR3 nucleotides read TGTGCCAGCAGTCAGCGCGGGACAGGGCATAGATCAGCTTTCTTT. Protein: CASSQRGTGHRSAFF. The full variable domain, rest sourced from reference TRBV28 and TRBJ1-1, is DVKVTQSSRYLVKRTGEKVFLECVQDMDHENMFWYRQDPGLGLRLIYFSYDVKMKEKGDIPEGYSVSREKKERFSLILESASTNQTSMYLCASSQRGTGHRSAFFGQGTRLTVV.

This chain links TRBV9 with TRBJ1-2; TRBD1 matches at 7 bases. The CDR3 covers 14 residues. Per germline, CDR1 SGDLS and CDR2 YYNGEE. The ends lost 3 bases at V and 8 bases at J; junction bases unmatched: 10. CDR3 residues: CASSALQGDGGYTF. In DNA form, the CDR3 reads TGTGCCAGCAGCGCACTCCAGGGGGATGGAGGCTACACCTTC. Full variable domain (rest looked up from reference TRBV9 and TRBJ1-2): DSGVTQTPKHLITATGQRVTLRCSPRSGDLSVYWYQQSLDQGLQFLIQYYNGEERAKGNILERFSAQQFPDLHSELNLSSLELGDSALYFCASSALQGDGGYTFGSGTRLTVV.

This sequence joins TRBV19 and TRBJ1-5; 7 nucleotides align to TRBD1. Germline trimming cut 3 bases from V and 6 bases from J; bases unmatched to any gene: 11. Germline V gene data show CDR1 as LNHDA and CDR2 as SQIVND (reference sequence). The CDR3 is made up of 16 amino acids. The CDR3 is CASSMRGQDPTQPQHF. The CDR3 DNA reads TGTGCCAGTAGTATGAGGGGGCAGGACCCGACTCAGCCCCAGCATTTT. Combining the CDR3 with reference TRBV19 and TRBJ1-5 gives the whole variable domain DGGITQSPKYLFRKEGQNVTLSCEQNLNHDAMYWYRQDPGQGLRLIYYSQIVNDFQKGDIAEGYSVSREKKESFPLTVTSAQKNPTAFYLCASSMRGQDPTQPQHFGDGTRLSIL.

The rearrangement uses TRBV11-2 and TRBJ2-2; D is uncertain. The V end lost 1 base, the J end lost 4 bases, and 10 bases lay between the germline ends. Germline CDR1 reads SGHAT; CDR2 reads FQNNGV. CDR3 length: 15 residues. CDR3 region: CASSLVSLSTGELFF. In DNA, the CDR3 is TGTGCCAGCAGCTTAGTTTCACTCTCCACCGGGGAGCTGTTTTTT.

This clone came up a few times. This sequence joins TRBV5-1 and TRBJ2-2; TRBD1 is a possible D gene (6 bases). This CDR3 comprises 15 residues. CDR1 is SGHRS, CDR2 YFSETQ, per germline. V dropped 2 bases and J dropped 0 bases, with 8 bases sitting between them. CDR3 nucleotides: TGCGCCAGCAGCTTACAGGGTGCGAACACCGGGGAGCTGTTTTTT. This codes for CASSLQGANTGELFF.

V usage is TRBV2 and J usage is TRBJ2-4; tentative D call: TRBD2 (5 bases). V dropped 4 bases and J dropped 2 bases, with 24 bases sitting between them. This CDR3 has 19 amino acids. Germline values: CDR1 SNHLY, CDR2 FYNNEI. The CDR3 loop reads CASSVGSNPEGSPKNIQYF. The DNA for the CDR3 is TGTGCCAGCAGTGTGGGGTCAAACCCAGAGGGATCTCCCAAAAACATTCAGTACTTC.

The chain employs TRBV29-1 and TRBJ2-7, with D possibly TRBD2 on 6 matching bases. The CDR3 covers 16 residues. The germline V and J ends were trimmed by 3 bases and 1 base, with 19 bases remaining between them. The V gene's germline CDR1 is SQVTM and CDR2 ANQGSEA. CDR3 sequence (DNA): TGCAGCGTTGAGGGGGGAGTCGGAACCAAGTCCTACGAGCAGTACTTC. Its protein is CSVEGGVGTKSYEQYF.

This chain links TRBV6-1 with TRBJ1-4; unclear D gene. Germline CDR1 and CDR2: MNHNS and SASEGT. The CDR3 extends over 14 amino acids. V lost 2 bases, J lost 13 bases, and 17 bases lay in between. The CDR3 DNA reads TGTGCCAGCAGTGAATATGGTACGGGGAGACGACTGTTTTTT. Translating it yields CASSEYGTGRRLFF.

This chain connects TRBV18 to TRBJ1-1; D is uncertain. The CDR3 length is 15 residues. Germline V CDR1 and CDR2: KGHSH, LQKENI. Trimming took 3 bases from V and 1 from J, leaving 12 bases between them. CDR3 loop: CASSPPGEGNTEAFF. DNA of the CDR3: TGTGCCAGCTCACCCCCCGGGGAGGGGAACACTGAAGCTTTCTTT.

The chain recombines TRBV7-8 with TRBJ1-5, with a tentative D call TRBD1 (5 bases). The CDR3 length is 16 residues. CDR1 SGHVS and CDR2 FQNEAQ come from the germline V gene. V dropped 5 bases and J dropped 1 base, with 15 bases sitting between them. The CDR3: CASSLSRVRSNQPQHF. For the CDR3, the DNA is TGTGCCAGCAGCCTCTCCAGGGTCCGGAGCAATCAGCCCCAGCATTTT.

The J gene is TRBJ2-1, the V gene TRBV5-5; the match to TRBD2 covers 7 bases. V was pared by 4 bases and J by 8 bases, with 12 bases of the junction left unmatched. The CDR3 extends over 15 amino acids. Germline lookup yields CDR1 SGHKS and CDR2 YYEKEE (reference sequence). Here the CDR3 DNA reads TGTGCCAGCAGCGTTCGCGGGGGAGTGGTTGATGAGCAGTTCTTC. Translating it yields CASSVRGGVVDEQFF.

This chain links TRBV24-1 with TRBJ2-7; 9 bases fit TRBD1. Germline CDR1 and CDR2: KGHDR and SFDVKD. The CDR3 loop spans 18 amino acids. V was clipped by 8 bases and J by 6 bases; unmatched bases: 22. The CDR3 region has the DNA TGTGCCACCATTCCTCCGGGACAGGGTTTTAAGTCGGCCTGCGAGCAGTACTTC. Translated: CATIPPGQGFKSACEQYF.

Only one count was recorded for this clone. V gene TRBV7-6 combines with J gene TRBJ2-3, with D possibly being TRBD2 (6 bases). The CDR3 spans 18 residues. The germline V gene encodes CDR1 SGHVS and CDR2 FNYEAQ. Between the trimmed V and J ends, which lost 6 bases and 0 bases, there was a span of 22 bases. The CDR3 sequence: CASSWDRDSRVSTDTQYF. CDR3 coding DNA: TGTGCCAGCAGTTGGGACCGGGACTCTAGGGTTAGCACAGATACGCAGTATTTT. Together with reference TRBV7-6 and TRBJ2-3, the CDR3 gives the full variable domain: GAGVSQSPRYKVTKRGQDVALRCDPISGHVSLYWYRQALGQGPEFLTYFNYEAQQDKSGLPNDRFSAERPEGSISTLTIQRTEQRDSAMYRCASSWDRDSRVSTDTQYFGPGTRLTVL.

The chain has TRBV6-5 and TRBJ1-1; the D gene is possibly TRBD1 (5 bases). The germline V gene encodes CDR1 MNHEY and CDR2 SVGAGI. The V and J ends lost 7 bases and 4 bases respectively, with 19 bases between them. This CDR3 is 15 amino acids long. The DNA of the CDR3 is TGTGCCAGCATTGGACTAGTTGGGGGAGGCACTGAAGCTTTCTTT. It encodes CASIGLVGGGTEAFF.

The rearrangement links TRBV5-6 to TRBJ1-6; D might be TRBD1 (5 bases). CDR1 is SGHDT and CDR2 is YYEEEE in the germline V gene. The V end lost 0 bases, the J end lost 5 bases, and 9 bases lay between the germline ends. This CDR3 is 15 amino acids long. CDR3 region: CASSLVDSDNSPLHF. The CDR3 DNA reads as TGTGCCAGCAGCTTGGTTGACAGCGATAATTCACCCCTCCACTTT.

The chain has TRBV19 and TRBJ2-1, with 12 positions matching TRBD2. The V segment lost 2 bases and the J segment 10 bases; nucleotides outside the gene matches: 12. CDR3 length equals 17 residues. CDR1 is LNHDA and CDR2 is SQIVND in the germline V gene (reference sequence). CDR3 loop: CASSISGGLAGLGEQFF. The DNA for the CDR3 is TGTGCCAGTAGTATAAGCGGAGGACTAGCGGGGCTAGGGGAGCAGTTCTTC.

The chain links TRBV13 to TRBJ2-1; 12 nucleotides match TRBD2. V was clipped by 6 bases and J by 8 bases; unmatched bases: 8. Germline V gives CDR1 PRHDT, CDR2 FYEKMQ (reference sequence). There are 15 residues in the CDR3. The CDR3 bases are TGTGCCAGCAGGCTAGCGGGAGGGCACTCTGATGAGCAGTTCTTC. It yields the protein CASRLAGGHSDEQFF. Drawing the rest from reference TRBV13 and TRBJ2-1, the complete variable domain is AAGVIQSPRHLIKEKRETATLKCYPIPRHDTVYWYQQGPGQDPQFLISFYEKMQSDKGSIPDRFSAQQFSDYHSELNMSSLELGDSALYFCASRLAGGHSDEQFFGPGTRLTVL.

V is TRBV3-1 (or the pseudogene TRBV3-2) and J is TRBJ2-1; 13 bases fit TRBD2. The CDR3 is made up of 17 amino acids. From germline, CDR1 is LGHDT and CDR2 YNNKEL (reference sequence). J lost 6 bases, V lost 4 bases, and 9 bases had no gene match. The CDR3 spells CASSLRTSGSLGNEQFF. The CDR3 DNA follows: TGTGCCAGCAGCCTCCGGACTAGCGGGAGTTTGGGCAATGAGCAGTTCTTC.

The rearrangement joins TRBV7-9 to TRBJ1-4; 7 bases align to TRBD1. V lost 2 bases and J lost 7; bases outside the gene matches: 4. CDR1 and CDR2 (germline): SEHNR, FQNEAQ (reference sequence). The CDR3 totals 14 residues. In DNA, the CDR3 is TGTGCCAGCAGCTTACGACAGGGCGGTGAAAAACTGTTTTTT. Translation gives CASSLRQGGEKLFF.